Listed here are 9 T cell receptor beta chains from one sample, sequenced in a study of technical replicates of blood from a handful of donors. The repertoire was sequenced with immunoSEQ multiplex PCR; TCRdb's copy has only in-frame clones and lacks some. The repertoire has some 79,000 clones, 80% to 95% of them found once; the top ten carry about 0.4%. The specimen was T cells isolated from PBMCs. The receptors originated from a human donor in good health. Some clones in this sample may be carry-over from other donors' samples.

The V and J genes are TRBV25-1 and TRBJ2-5, with TRBD2 matching over 12 bases. V shed 5 bases and J 5 bases; nucleotides not matched to a gene: 9. This CDR3 region has 16 residues. The germline V gene has CDR1 MGHDK and CDR2 SYGVNS. The CDR3 nucleotides are TGTGCCAGCAGTCTCCTGACTAGCGGGAGTACCGAGACCCAGTACTTC. It is translated as CASSLLTSGSTETQYF.

The chain uses TRBV4-1 and TRBJ2-5; 8 nucleotides line up with TRBD1. The trim removed 2 bases at V and 2 bases at J, leaving 1 base unmatched. The CDR3 covers 14 residues. Germline values: CDR1 MGHRA, CDR2 YSYEKL. Here the CDR3 DNA reads TGCGCCAGCAGCCAAAGGACAGGGCAAGAGACCCAGTACTTC. It specifies CASSQRTGQETQYF.

The CDR3 coding sequence is TGTGCCAGCAGTGATTTAGCTAGCGGGAGTAATGACAATGAGCAGTTCTTC. Residues: CASSDLASGSNDNEQFF. This chain connects TRBV2 to TRBJ2-1; 10 nucleotides align to TRBD2. Germline V gene sequence: CDR1 SNHLY, CDR2 FYNNEI. J gave up 5 bases and V 3 bases, and 10 bases lay outside the gene matches. This CDR3 region has 17 residues. Based on the CDR3 plus reference TRBV2 and TRBJ2-1, the full variable domain is EPEVTQTPSHQVTQMGQEVILRCVPISNHLYFYWYRQILGQKVEFLVSFYNNEISEKSEIFDDQFSVERPDGSNFTLKIRSTKLEDSAMYFCASSDLASGSNDNEQFFGPGTRLTVL.

As regards this clone: The germline gene is not matched at one end of the junction; a read error may be the cause. The rearrangement links TRBV7-7 to TRBJ2-1, with D maybe TRBD1 (6 bases). From germline, CDR1 is SSHAT and CDR2 FNYEAQ (reference sequence). This CDR3 has 15 amino acids. The DNA for the CDR3 is TGTGCTAGCAGCCCAGACAGGAGCTCCTACAATGAGCAGTTCTTC. Its protein is CASSPDRSSYNEQFF.

V gene TRBV9 combines with J gene TRBJ1-5; D remains unclear. Per the germline V gene, CDR1 is SGDLS and CDR2 is YYNGEE. V was pared by 0 bases and J by 7 bases, with 14 bases between. The CDR3 runs to 15 residues. The CDR3 DNA follows: TGTGCCAGCAGCGTAGAACCTTGGTCGGGGCAGCCCCAGCATTTT. The encoded protein is CASSVEPWSGQPQHF.

This clone was seen just once. This chain links TRBV28 with TRBJ2-7; TRBD1 might be the D (6 bases). CDR3 length: 19 amino acids. CDR1 and CDR2 (germline): MDHEN, SYDVKM. V gave up 1 base and J gave up 2 bases, with 24 bases separating them. The CDR3 DNA follows: TGTGCCAGCAGTTTATCGCTCAGGGGAGAATTAGCGATCACCTACGAGCAGTACTTC. It yields the protein CASSLSLRGELAITYEQYF. Based on the CDR3 plus reference TRBV28 and TRBJ2-7, the full variable domain is DVKVTQSSRYLVKRTGEKVFLECVQDMDHENMFWYRQDPGLGLRLIYFSYDVKMKEKGDIPEGYSVSREKKERFSLILESASTNQTSMYLCASSLSLRGELAITYEQYFGPGTRLTVT.

CDR3 nucleotides: TGTGCCAGCAGTGAACTAGAAATGGGCGAGCAGTACTTC. Translated: CASSELEMGEQYF. The chain links TRBV28 to TRBJ2-7; D possibly corresponds to TRBD2 (5 bases). CDR3 size: 13 residues. Germline lookup yields CDR1 MDHEN and CDR2 SYDVKM. The ends were cut back, 5 bases at V and 6 bases at J, with 14 bases in the middle.

The rearrangement uses TRBV7-9 and TRBJ2-7; 7 bases line up with TRBD2. J lost 0 bases, V lost 4 bases, and 6 bases had no gene match. CDR1 and CDR2 from the germline V gene are SEHNR and FQNEAQ (reference sequence). The CDR3 is 15 amino acids. This chain's CDR3 is CASSSAGTTSYEQYF. In DNA, the CDR3 is TGTGCCAGCAGCTCCGCCGGGACTACCTCCTACGAGCAGTACTTC.

V is TRBV5-1 and J is TRBJ1-2; TRBD1 aligns across 12 bases. Per germline, CDR1 SGHRS and CDR2 YFSETQ. After removal of 0 bases from V and 6 bases from J, the junction contained 3 bases not matched to a gene. The CDR3 extends over 15 amino acids. The CDR3 region is CASSLAGTGGDGYTF. CDR3 DNA: TGCGCCAGCAGCTTGGCCGGGACAGGGGGCGATGGCTACACCTTC.